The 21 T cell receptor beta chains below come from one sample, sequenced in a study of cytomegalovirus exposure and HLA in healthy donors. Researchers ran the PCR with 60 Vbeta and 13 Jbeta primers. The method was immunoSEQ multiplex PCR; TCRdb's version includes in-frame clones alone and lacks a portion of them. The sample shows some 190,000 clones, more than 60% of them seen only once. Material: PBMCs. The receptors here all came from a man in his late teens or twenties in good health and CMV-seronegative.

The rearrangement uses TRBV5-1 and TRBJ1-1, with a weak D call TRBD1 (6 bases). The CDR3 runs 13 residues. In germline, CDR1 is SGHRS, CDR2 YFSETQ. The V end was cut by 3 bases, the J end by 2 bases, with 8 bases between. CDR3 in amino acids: CASSSGHNTEAFF. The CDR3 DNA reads TGCGCCAGCAGCTCGGGACATAACACTGAAGCTTTCTTT.

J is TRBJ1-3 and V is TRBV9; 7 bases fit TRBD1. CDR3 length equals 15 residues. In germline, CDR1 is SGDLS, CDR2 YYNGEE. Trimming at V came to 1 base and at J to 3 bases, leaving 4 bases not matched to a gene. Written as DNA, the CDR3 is TGTGCCAGCAGCGTACAGGGGGAGGTTGGAAACACCATATATTTT. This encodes CASSVQGEVGNTIYF.

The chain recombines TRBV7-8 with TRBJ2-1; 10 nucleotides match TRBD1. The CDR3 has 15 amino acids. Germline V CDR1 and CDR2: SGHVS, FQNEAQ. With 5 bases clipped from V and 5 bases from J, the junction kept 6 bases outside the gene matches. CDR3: CASSAGTGVNNEQFF. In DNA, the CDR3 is TGTGCCAGCAGCGCCGGGACAGGGGTCAACAATGAGCAGTTCTTC.

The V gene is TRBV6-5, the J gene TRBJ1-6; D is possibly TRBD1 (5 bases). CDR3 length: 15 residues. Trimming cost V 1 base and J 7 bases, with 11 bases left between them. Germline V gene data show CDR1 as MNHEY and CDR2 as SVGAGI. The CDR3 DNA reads TGTGCCAGCAGTTACTGGCAGGGAGGGAATTCACCCCTCCACTTT. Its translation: CASSYWQGGNSPLHF.

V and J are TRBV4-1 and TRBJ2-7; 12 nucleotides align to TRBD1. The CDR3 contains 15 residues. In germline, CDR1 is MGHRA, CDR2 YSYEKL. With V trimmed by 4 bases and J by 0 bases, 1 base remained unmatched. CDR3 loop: CASSPGQGASYEQYF. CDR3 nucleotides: TGCGCCAGCAGCCCGGGACAGGGGGCCTCCTACGAGCAGTACTTC.

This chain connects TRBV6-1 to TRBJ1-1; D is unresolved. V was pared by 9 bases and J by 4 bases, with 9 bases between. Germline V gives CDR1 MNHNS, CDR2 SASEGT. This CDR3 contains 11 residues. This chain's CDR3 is CASTDLTEAFF. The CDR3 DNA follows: TGTGCCAGTACAGACCTCACTGAAGCTTTCTTT.

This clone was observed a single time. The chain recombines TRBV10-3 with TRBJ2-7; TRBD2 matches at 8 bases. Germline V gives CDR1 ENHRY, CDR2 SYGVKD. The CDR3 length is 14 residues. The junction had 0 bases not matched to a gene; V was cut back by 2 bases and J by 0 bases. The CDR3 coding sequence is TGTGCCATCAGTGAGACTAGCGGCTCCTACGAGCAGTACTTC. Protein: CAISETSGSYEQYF.

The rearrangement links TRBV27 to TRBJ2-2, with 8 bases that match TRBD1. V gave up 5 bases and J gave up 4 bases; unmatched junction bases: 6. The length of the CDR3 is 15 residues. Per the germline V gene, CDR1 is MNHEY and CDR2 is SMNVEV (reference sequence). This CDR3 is CASSLQGAPTGELFF. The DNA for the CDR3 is TGTGCCAGCAGTCTCCAGGGGGCGCCCACCGGGGAGCTGTTTTTT.

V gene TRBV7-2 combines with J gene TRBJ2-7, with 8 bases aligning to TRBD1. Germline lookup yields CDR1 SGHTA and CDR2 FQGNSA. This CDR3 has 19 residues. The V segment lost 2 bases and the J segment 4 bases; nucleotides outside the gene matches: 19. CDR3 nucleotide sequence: TGTGCCAGCAGCTTAAGAGTGAGTGTTTCGAGACAGGGGCTTTACGAGCAGTACTTC. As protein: CASSLRVSVSRQGLYEQYF.

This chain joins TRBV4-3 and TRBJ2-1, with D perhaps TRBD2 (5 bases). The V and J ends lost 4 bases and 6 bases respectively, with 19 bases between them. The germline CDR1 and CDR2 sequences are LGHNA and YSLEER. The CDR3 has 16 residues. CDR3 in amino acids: CASSLTADVGGNEQFF. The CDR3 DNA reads TGCGCCAGCAGCCTCACGGCGGACGTTGGAGGCAATGAGCAGTTCTTC.

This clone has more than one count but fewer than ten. The CDR3 DNA follows: TGTGCCAGCAGCCCCGCGGTAGAATTTAACTATGGCTACACCTTC. It yields the protein CASSPAVEFNYGYTF. The genes are TRBV7-9 and TRBJ1-2; D ambiguous. V lost 5 bases to trimming and J lost 1 base, with 14 bases between them. Germline-derived CDR1 and CDR2 are SEHNR and FQNEAQ (reference sequence). This CDR3 comprises 15 residues.

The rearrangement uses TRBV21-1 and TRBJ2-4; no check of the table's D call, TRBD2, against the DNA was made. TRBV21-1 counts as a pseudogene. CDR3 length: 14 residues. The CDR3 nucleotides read TGTGCCAGCAGCAACAGAAGCGGCACAAACATTCAGTACTTC. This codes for CASSNRSGTNIQYF.

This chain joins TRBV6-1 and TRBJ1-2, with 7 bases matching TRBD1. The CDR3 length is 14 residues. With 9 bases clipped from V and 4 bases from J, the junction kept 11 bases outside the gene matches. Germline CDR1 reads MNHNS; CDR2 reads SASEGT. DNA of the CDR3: TGTGCCAGTACTACCAGGGGGGCGGGCTATGGCTACACCTTC. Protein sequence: CASTTRGAGYGYTF.

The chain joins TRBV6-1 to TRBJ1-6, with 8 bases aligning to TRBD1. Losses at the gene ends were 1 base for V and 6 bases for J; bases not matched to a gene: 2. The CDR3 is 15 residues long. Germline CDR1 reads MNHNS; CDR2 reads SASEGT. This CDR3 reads CASSEGTGGNSPLHF. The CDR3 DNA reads TGTGCCAGCAGTGAAGGTACAGGGGGTAATTCACCCCTCCACTTT.

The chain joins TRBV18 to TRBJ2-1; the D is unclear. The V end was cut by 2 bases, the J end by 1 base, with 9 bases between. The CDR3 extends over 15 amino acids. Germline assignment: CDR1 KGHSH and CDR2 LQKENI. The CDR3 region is CASSPALRSYNEQFF. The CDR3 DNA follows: TGTGCCAGCTCACCAGCCCTTAGATCCTACAATGAGCAGTTCTTC.

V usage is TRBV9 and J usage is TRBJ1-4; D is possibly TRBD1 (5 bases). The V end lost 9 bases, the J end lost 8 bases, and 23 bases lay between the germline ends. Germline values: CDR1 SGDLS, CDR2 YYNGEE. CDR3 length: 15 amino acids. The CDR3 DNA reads TGTGCCACCCCCCTCGGGGGACGGGTTAAGGAAAAACTGTTTTTT. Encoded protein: CATPLGGRVKEKLFF.

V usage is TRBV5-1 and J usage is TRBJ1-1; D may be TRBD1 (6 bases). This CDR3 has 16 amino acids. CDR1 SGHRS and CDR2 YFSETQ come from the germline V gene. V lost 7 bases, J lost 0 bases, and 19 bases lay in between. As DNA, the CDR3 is TGCGCCAGCTCACAGGGTTCCCTAATATTGAACACTGAAGCTTTCTTT. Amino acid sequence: CASSQGSLILNTEAFF.

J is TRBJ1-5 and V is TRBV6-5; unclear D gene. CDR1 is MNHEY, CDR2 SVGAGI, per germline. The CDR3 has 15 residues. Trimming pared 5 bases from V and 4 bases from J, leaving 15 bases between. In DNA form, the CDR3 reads TGTGCCAGCAGTCCCCAATTCGGGGTTAATCAGCCCCAGCATTTT. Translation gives CASSPQFGVNQPQHF.

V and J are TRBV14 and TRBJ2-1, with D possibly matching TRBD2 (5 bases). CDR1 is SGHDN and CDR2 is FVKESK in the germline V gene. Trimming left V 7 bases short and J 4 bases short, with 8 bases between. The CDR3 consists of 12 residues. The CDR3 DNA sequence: TGTGCCAGCAACAGCGGATACAATGAGCAGTTCTTC. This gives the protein CASNSGYNEQFF.

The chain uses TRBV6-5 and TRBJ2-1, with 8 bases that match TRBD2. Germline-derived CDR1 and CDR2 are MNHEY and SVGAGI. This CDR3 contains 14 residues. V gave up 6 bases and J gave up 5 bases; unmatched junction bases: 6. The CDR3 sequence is CASSGTSWNNEQFF. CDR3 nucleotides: TGTGCCAGCAGCGGGACTAGTTGGAACAATGAGCAGTTCTTC.

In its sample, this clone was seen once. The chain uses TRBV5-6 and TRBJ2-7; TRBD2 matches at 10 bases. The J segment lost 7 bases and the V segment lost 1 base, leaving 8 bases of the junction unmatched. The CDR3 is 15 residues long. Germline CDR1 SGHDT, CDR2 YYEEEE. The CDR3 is CASSLMASGRGEQYF. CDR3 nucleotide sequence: TGTGCCAGCAGCTTGATGGCTAGCGGGAGAGGGGAGCAGTACTTC.